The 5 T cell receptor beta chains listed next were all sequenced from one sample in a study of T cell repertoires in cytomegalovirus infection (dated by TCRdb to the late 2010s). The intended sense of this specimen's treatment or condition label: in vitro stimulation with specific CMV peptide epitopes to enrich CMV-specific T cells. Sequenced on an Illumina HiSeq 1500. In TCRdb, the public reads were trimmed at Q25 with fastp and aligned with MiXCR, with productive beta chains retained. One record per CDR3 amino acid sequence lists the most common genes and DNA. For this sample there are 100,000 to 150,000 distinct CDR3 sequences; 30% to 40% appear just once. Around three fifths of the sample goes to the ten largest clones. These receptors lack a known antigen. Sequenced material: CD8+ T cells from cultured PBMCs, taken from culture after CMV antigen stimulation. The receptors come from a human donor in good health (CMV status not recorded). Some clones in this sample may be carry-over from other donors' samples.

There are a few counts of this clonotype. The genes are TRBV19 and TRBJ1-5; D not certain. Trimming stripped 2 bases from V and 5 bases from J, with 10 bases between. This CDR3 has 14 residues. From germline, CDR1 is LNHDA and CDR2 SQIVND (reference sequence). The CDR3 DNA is TGTGCCAGTAGTATACCGTCTCAGTATCAGCCCCAGCATTTT. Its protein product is CASSIPSQYQPQHF. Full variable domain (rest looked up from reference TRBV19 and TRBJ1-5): DGGITQSPKYLFRKEGQNVTLSCEQNLNHDAMYWYRQDPGQGLRLIYYSQIVNDFQKGDIAEGYSVSREKKESFPLTVTSAQKNPTAFYLCASSIPSQYQPQHFGDGTRLSIL.

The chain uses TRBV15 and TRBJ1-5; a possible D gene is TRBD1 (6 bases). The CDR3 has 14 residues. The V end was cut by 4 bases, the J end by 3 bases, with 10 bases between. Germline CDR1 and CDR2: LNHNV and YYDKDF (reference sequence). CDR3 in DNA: TGTGCCACCAGCACCAGGGGCGACAATCAGCCCCAGCATTTT. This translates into CATSTRGDNQPQHF.

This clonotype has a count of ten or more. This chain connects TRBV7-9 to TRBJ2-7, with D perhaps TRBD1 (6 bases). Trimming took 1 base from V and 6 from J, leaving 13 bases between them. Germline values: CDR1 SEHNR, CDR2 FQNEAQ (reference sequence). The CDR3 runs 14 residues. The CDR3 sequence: CASSLVSGVSEQYF. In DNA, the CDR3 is TGTGCCAGCAGCTTAGTGTCAGGGGTGAGCGAGCAGTACTTC.

The chain's CDR3 is CASDWGSSYEQYF. CDR3 coding DNA: TGTGCCAGTGACTGGGGGTCCTCCTACGAGCAGTACTTC. This rearrangement joins TRBV6-2 or TRBV6-3 to TRBJ2-7; D could derive from TRBD1 or TRBD2 (5 bases each). Germline V gives CDR1 MNHEY, CDR2 SVGEGT. The CDR3 runs 13 residues. The V end was cut by 9 bases, the J end by 0 bases, with 12 bases between.

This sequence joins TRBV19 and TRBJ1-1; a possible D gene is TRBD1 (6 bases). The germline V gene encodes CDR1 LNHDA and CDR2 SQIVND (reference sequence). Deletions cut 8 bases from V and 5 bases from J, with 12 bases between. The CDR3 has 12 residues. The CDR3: CASRQGWTEAFF. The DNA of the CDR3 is TGTGCCAGTCGGCAGGGGTGGACTGAAGCTTTCTTT.